This T cell receptor (beta chain) was found in a study of T cell repertoires in cytomegalovirus infection. On the study more broadly: TCR beta signatures that were public indicated CMV infection and matching HLA type. Whole-study results and caveats: Carriage of CMV together with the relevant HLA was identifiable through cumulative public TCR beta family frequency. Dominant in the ex vivo response were TCR beta clonotypes restricted by HLA-C and specific for CMV.

V dropped 5 bases and J dropped 3 bases, with 11 bases sitting between them. The CDR3 spans 14 residues. TCRdb called the reads again in MiXCR, with one record for every CDR3 protein. This repertoire shows hundreds of thousands of distinct CDR3 sequences, 30% to 35% found once; its top ten account for approximately 13%. Concerning this clonotype itself: Antigen: not known.

The J gene is TRBJ1-5, the V gene TRBV12-3 or TRBV12-4; a possible D gene is TRBD1 (5 bases). The TCR was taken from a human donor in good health (CMV status not recorded). Some clones in this sample may be carry-over from other donors' samples. Source: cultured CD8+ T cells from PBMCs, taken from culture after CMV antigen stimulation. The CDR3 spells CASSMGTANQPQHF. Written as DNA, the CDR3 is TGTGCCAGCAGTATGGGGACGGCCAATCAGCCCCAGCATTTT.